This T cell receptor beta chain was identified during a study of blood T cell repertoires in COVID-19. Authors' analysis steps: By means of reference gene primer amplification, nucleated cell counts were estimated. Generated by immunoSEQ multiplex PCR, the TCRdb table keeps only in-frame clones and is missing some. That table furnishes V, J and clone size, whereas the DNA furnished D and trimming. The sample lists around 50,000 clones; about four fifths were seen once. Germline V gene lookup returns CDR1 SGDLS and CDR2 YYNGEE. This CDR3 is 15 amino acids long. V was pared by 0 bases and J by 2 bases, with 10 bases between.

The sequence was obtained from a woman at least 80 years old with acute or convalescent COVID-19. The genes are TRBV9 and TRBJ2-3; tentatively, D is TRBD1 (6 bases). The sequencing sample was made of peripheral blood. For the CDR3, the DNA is TGTGCCAGCAGCGTAGCAGGGGCACCCACAGATACGCAGTATTTT. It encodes CASSVAGAPTDTQYF.